This TCR beta chain stems from a study of Graves' ophthalmopathy and Graves' hyperthyroidism (dated by TCRdb to the late 2010s). For context, the study as a whole: Peripheral blood was collected at initial diagnosis, before any treatment. In over five hyperthyroidism patients, T-cell repertoires of thyroid tissue and blood were compared. A discovery set of 95 to 100 patients (43 ophthalmopathy, approximately 58 stable hyperthyroidism) was enrolled to explore V-J signatures distinguishing ophthalmopathy from hyperthyroidism. Following sampling, methimazole starting at 30 mg daily was administered to hyperthyroidism patients, and high-dose intravenous methylprednisolone was administered to ophthalmopathy patients. To tell Graves' ophthalmopathy apart from Graves' hyperthyroidism, and to predict which patients would progress to ophthalmopathy, the study relied on TCR beta repertoire signatures. An independent validation cohort was composed of 18 hyperthyroidism patients and over 15 patients who later progressed from hyperthyroidism to ophthalmopathy. The 85 to 100 discovery patients were divided at random into training and test sets in a 7:3 ratio. In total, under 150 blood samples were TCR-sequenced: approximately 42 ophthalmopathy, under 85 hyperthyroidism and some 17 hyperthyroidism-to-ophthalmopathy patients. The paper as a whole reports these results and caveats: Sample size was not statistically predetermined, and group allocation was not concealed from the investigators. In cross-validation, the 13-signature model distinguished ophthalmopathy from stable hyperthyroidism with approximately 88% sensitivity and about 84% specificity, and in the test set the corresponding values were roughly 80% and 76%. Among expanded thyroid clonotypes with frequency above 0.001, most also showed up in blood, which suggests that blood repertoires may reflect the thyroid immune response. In validation, the model predicted ophthalmopathy progression with 70.59% sensitivity and roughly 72% specificity; 12 predicted patients were CT-confirmed with GO in a median of around 6.5 months.

For repertoire sequencing, TCR beta CDR3 regions were amplified from RNA transcripts. A first-round RT-PCR used HTBI primers with the Qiagen OneStep RT-PCR kit, followed by a second-round multiplex PCR, size selection and purification. The libraries underwent paired-end sequencing with 100 bp reads on an Illumina HiSeq2000. For the original study's pipeline: SOAPnuke was used to process the reads, throwing out any read that had adapters, had uncalled bases, had a mean Phred below 15, or lacked an exact constant-primer or identifier match. High-quality paired reads were merged with COPE v1.2.5. Each unique nucleotide sequence was defined as a clonotype, and clonotypes were aligned to IMGT TRB V, D and J references with MiTCR v1.1. The analysis was limited to V-J combinations with a frequency above 0.0001, which together covered over 99% of the repertoires. For each V-J combination, a TCR clonal expansion and chaos score was defined as F50 clonal expansion divided by the chaos observed in the TCRdist matrix. Welch's t-statistics and random forest were used to reduce features to about a dozen V-J combinations, which were fed into a naive Bayes classifier. The similarity between thyroid and blood repertoires was quantified using the Morisita-Horn index. TCRdb cleaned the public reads at Q25 with fastp, built clones with MiXCR and kept in-frame beta chains. When rows share a CDR3 protein, they turn into one entry using the most common DNA and genes. The authors' filters were not applied to this entry. The table for this sample lists fewer than 650,000 distinct CDR3 sequences; about 20% of them were counted only once. Jointly, the top ten make up more than 5.5% of the sample.

Stable hyperthyroidism was defined as no progression to ophthalmopathy within 18 months of follow-up. The hyperthyroidism patients were 18 to 65 years old and newly diagnosed, with a disease duration of less than 2 months. Anyone with other autoimmune diseases, uncontrolled infections, pregnancy or lactation was excluded from the study. Diagnosis was based on clinical symptoms, serum thyroxine, TRAb, thyroid ultrasound and orbital computed tomography. PBMCs were isolated from 10 ml of fresh peripheral blood by Ficoll-Paque density gradient centrifugation. Trizol reagent was used to extract the total RNA, and its quality was then checked on an Agilent 2100 Bioanalyzer. About this clonotype itself: Its antigen specificity is not known. Nothing much larger sits one base from this clone, and base qualities are not available.

Unmatched junction bases come to 9, with V trimmed by 4 bases and J by 9 bases. From its cysteine to its phenylalanine, the CDR3 spans 14 amino acids. This entry keeps only the CDR3 DNA: 42 bases, framed from base 1. CDR1 KGHSH and CDR2 LQKENI are derived from the germline V gene. This receptor was identified in a woman younger than 35 with stable Graves' hyperthyroidism. Some clones in this sample may be carry-over from other donors' samples. Donor details come from another sample of the same person, matched by shared clones. This chain joins TRBV18 to TRBJ1-5; TRBD1 fits 7 bases in the junction. Sequencing input: peripheral blood. The bases are TGTGCCAGCTCACTTGTGGACAGGAGGGGGCCCCAGCATTTT. It codes for CASSLVDRRGPQHF.